These 18 T cell receptor beta chains were sequenced from one sample in a study of preoperative IRX-2 immunotherapy in early breast cancer (dated by TCRdb to the late 2010s). Libraries were prepared through the immunoSEQ multiplex PCR assay. The source is immuneACCESS, and TCRdb retained only in-frame sequences with V and J called. Part of the clones is not carried over; for the studies checked, unresolved V genes explain less than half of this, and the remainder is unexplained. A total of some 32,000 clones appear in this sample, roughly four fifths of them only once. The top ten clones comprise around 2.6% of the sample. The sample's treatment or condition label is to be understood as: preoperative locoregional IRX-2 cytokine immunotherapy. The source material was lymph node tissue, sampled from a patient treated with IRX-2 immunotherapy. The receptors were sampled from a human donor with breast cancer.

V gene TRBV30 combines with J gene TRBJ2-3; 13 bases align to TRBD2. With V trimmed by 1 base and J by 6 bases, 7 bases remained unmatched. The V gene's germline CDR1 is GTSNPN and CDR2 SVGIG (reference sequence). The CDR3 totals 16 residues. CDR3 DNA: TGTGCCTGGAGTGGACTAGCGGGAGGTCTAACGGATACGCAGTATTTT. Protein product: CAWSGLAGGLTDTQYF. Together with reference TRBV30 and TRBJ2-3, the CDR3 gives the full variable domain: SQTIHQWPATLVQPVGSPLSLECTVEGTSNPNLYWYRQAAGRGLQLLFYSVGIGQISSEVPQNLSASRPQDRQFILSSKKLLLSDSGFYLCAWSGLAGGLTDTQYFGPGTRLTVL.

This clone came up once. V is TRBV6-8 and J is TRBJ2-7; 9 nucleotides line up with TRBD2. Germline lookup yields CDR1 MNHGY and CDR2 SAAAGT. CDR3 length: 15 residues. The junction had 6 bases not matched to a gene; V was cut back by 6 bases and J by 0 bases. CDR3 residues: CASSLAGTSSYEQYF. The CDR3 coding sequence is TGTGCCAGCAGCCTAGCGGGGACAAGCTCCTACGAGCAGTACTTC.

This rearrangement joins TRBV23-1 to TRBJ2-7, with D unresolved. TRBV23-1 is assigned to the ORF class and has an uncertain function. The CDR3 runs 17 residues. Trimming stripped 0 bases from V and 2 bases from J, with 17 bases between. CDR3 residues: CASSQSHKGNGTYEQYF. In nucleotides, the CDR3 is TGCGCCAGCAGTCAATCGCATAAAGGGAATGGGACCTACGAGCAGTACTTC.

V and J are TRBV29-1 and TRBJ2-7; 9 bases align to TRBD1. Trimming took 2 bases from V and 6 from J; bases not matched to a gene: 5. Germline CDR1 reads SQVTM; CDR2 reads ANQGSEA. The CDR3 runs 13 residues. The CDR3 spells CSVERTGVREQYF. The CDR3, as DNA: TGCAGCGTTGAAAGGACAGGGGTTCGCGAGCAGTACTTC.

The CDR3 DNA is TGTGCCAGCAGCGTTCCCAGTTTCCAACTCTTGTCCTACGAGCAGTACTTC. This sequence encodes CASSVPSFQLLSYEQYF. The rearrangement uses TRBV11-3 and TRBJ2-7; D is unresolved. The CDR3 has 17 amino acids. CDR1 SGHNT and CDR2 YENEEA come from the germline V gene. V lost 5 bases to trimming and J lost 1 base, with 21 bases between them.

The sample holds a few counts of this clone. The CDR3 is CASSRQGVEKLFF. The CDR3, as DNA: TGTGCCAGCAGCAGGCAGGGGGTAGAAAAACTGTTTTTT. V is TRBV28 and J is TRBJ1-4; 7 positions match TRBD1. V dropped 6 bases and J dropped 8; count of bases not matched to a gene: 6. This CDR3 is built from 13 residues. CDR1 MDHEN and CDR2 SYDVKM come from the germline V gene.

This clone was counted a few times. The CDR3, as DNA: TGTGCCTGGGCTACAGGGTACAAAAATGAAAAACTGTTTTTT. The encoded protein is CAWATGYKNEKLFF. The gene calls are TRBV30 and TRBJ1-4, with D possibly being TRBD1 (6 bases). CDR1 GTSNPN and CDR2 SVGIG come from the germline V gene (reference sequence). The CDR3 loop spans 14 amino acids. The V and J ends lost 5 bases and 5 bases respectively, with 15 bases between them.

The V gene is TRBV28, the J gene TRBJ1-5; TRBD1 might be the D (6 bases). The V and J ends lost 4 bases and 4 bases respectively, with 11 bases between them. The length of the CDR3 is 14 residues. The germline CDR1 and CDR2 sequences are MDHEN and SYDVKM. The DNA of the CDR3 is TGTGCCAGCAGTTCACTCAGGGGAAATCAGCCCCAGCATTTT. Translated: CASSSLRGNQPQHF.

The chain is built from TRBV29-1 and TRBJ2-3, with 8 positions matching TRBD2. Germline V gene data show CDR1 as SQVTM and CDR2 as ANQGSEA. Trimming took 6 bases from V and 0 from J; bases not matched to a gene: 8. The CDR3 is 15 amino acids. The CDR3 nucleotides read TGCAGCGTCCTATGTAGCGGGGATAGCACAGATACGCAGTATTTT. Translation gives CSVLCSGDSTDTQYF.

The rearrangement uses TRBV11-3 and TRBJ1-6; D is undetermined. CDR3 length: 15 residues. V was clipped by 3 bases and J by 6 bases, with 12 bases between them. Germline V gives CDR1 SGHNT, CDR2 YENEEA. CDR3 amino acids: CASSLSSEVNSPLHF. The CDR3, as DNA: TGTGCCAGCAGCTTGTCCTCAGAGGTTAATTCACCCCTCCACTTT.

The chain employs TRBV6-8 and TRBJ1-2, with 9 bases matching TRBD1. CDR3 length equals 16 residues. Germline V lookup: CDR1 MNHGY, CDR2 SAAAGT. After removal of 0 bases from V and 12 bases from J, the junction contained 14 bases not matched to a gene. The CDR3 region has the DNA TGTGCCAGCAGTTACTCTTTACGACAGGGGGTAATTTCCCACACCTTC. The encoded protein is CASSYSLRQGVISHTF.

The J gene is TRBJ1-5, the V gene TRBV9; the match to TRBD1 covers 12 bases. The J segment lost 6 bases and the V segment lost 5 bases, leaving 6 bases of the junction unmatched. Germline V gene sequence: CDR1 SGDLS, CDR2 YYNGEE. The CDR3 covers 15 residues. CDR3 sequence: CASRLGQGASQPQHF. DNA of the CDR3: TGTGCCAGCAGGCTGGGACAGGGGGCGAGTCAGCCCCAGCATTTT.

The chain carries TRBV19 and TRBJ2-7; D is unresolved. The V end lost 5 bases, the J end lost 2 bases, and 13 bases lay between the germline ends. This CDR3 is built from 14 residues. Germline V gene data show CDR1 as LNHDA and CDR2 as SQIVND (reference sequence). The CDR3 is CASSGVGGTYEQYF. The CDR3 DNA reads as TGTGCCAGTAGTGGTGTGGGCGGAACCTACGAGCAGTACTTC.

The rearrangement uses TRBV19 and TRBJ1-2; D perhaps matches TRBD1 (6 bases). The CDR3 length is 15 residues. V lost 3 bases, J lost 7 bases, and 18 bases lay in between. The germline V gene encodes CDR1 LNHDA and CDR2 SQIVND (reference sequence). The CDR3 DNA sequence: TGTGCCAGTAGTATGGCCGGCAGGGGCGCCGGTGGCTACACCTTC. Translation gives CASSMAGRGAGGYTF.

The chain uses TRBV18 and TRBJ2-5; maybe TRBD2 (6 bases). The CDR3 runs 12 residues. The V end lost 3 bases, the J end lost 4 bases, and 6 bases lay between the germline ends. CDR1 and CDR2 from the germline V gene are KGHSH and LQKENI. This CDR3 reads CASSPGGETQYF. In DNA form, the CDR3 reads TGTGCCAGCTCACCCGGGGGAGAGACCCAGTACTTC.

The genes are TRBV28 and TRBJ1-5, with 7 positions matching TRBD1. Unmatched junction bases numbered 7, after V lost 5 bases and J lost 0 bases. CDR3 length: 16 amino acids. Per germline, CDR1 MDHEN and CDR2 SYDVKM. CDR3 region: CASSAGTVYSNQPQHF. DNA for the CDR3: TGTGCCAGCAGTGCGGGGACAGTTTATAGCAATCAGCCCCAGCATTTT.

V gene TRBV28 combines with J gene TRBJ2-1; D call uncertain. This CDR3 has 15 residues. V was shortened by 3 bases and J by 0 bases, with 9 bases between the two germline ends. CDR1 and CDR2 from the germline V gene are MDHEN and SYDVKM. The CDR3 loop is CASSFWVSSYNEQFF. In DNA form, the CDR3 reads TGTGCCAGCAGTTTTTGGGTTAGCTCCTACAATGAGCAGTTCTTC.

The chain combines TRBV11-3 with TRBJ2-2; D gene ambiguous. Germline CDR1 SGHNT, CDR2 YENEEA. V was shortened by 5 bases and J by 4 bases, with 11 bases between the two germline ends. The CDR3 length is 14 residues. The CDR3 here is CASSPAVGTGELFF. The CDR3, as DNA: TGTGCCAGCAGCCCCGCGGTCGGCACCGGGGAGCTGTTTTTT.